These 5 T cell receptor beta chains share one sample of origin, sequenced in a study of blood T cell repertoires in COVID-19. Data came from immunoSEQ multiplex PCR; TCRdb stores just in-frame clones and leaves some out. The sample holds more than 150,000 clones, approximately 82% seen once. Specimen: peripheral blood. The source is a woman aged 45 to 65 with acute or convalescent COVID-19.

The rearrangement links TRBV6-2 or TRBV6-3 to TRBJ1-6; weak D call: TRBD1 (6 bases). The V and J ends lost 4 bases and 10 bases respectively, with 17 bases between them. The CDR3 consists of 15 residues. CDR1 is MNHEY, CDR2 SVGEGT, per germline. This chain's CDR3 is CASSWNYRVDSPLHF. In DNA, the CDR3 is TGTGCCAGCAGTTGGAACTACAGGGTGGACTCACCCCTCCACTTT.

The chain links TRBV5-4 to TRBJ2-1; D is perhaps TRBD1 (6 bases). The V end lost 4 bases, the J end lost 6 bases, and 14 bases lay between the germline ends. Per germline, CDR1 SGHNT and CDR2 YYREEE (reference sequence). This CDR3 is 14 amino acids long. In DNA, the CDR3 is TGTGCCAGCAGCCCGAGCAGACAGGCCAATGAGCAGTTCTTC. This encodes CASSPSRQANEQFF. Together with reference TRBV5-4 and TRBJ2-1, the CDR3 gives the full variable domain: ETGVTQSPTHLIKTRGQQVTLRCSSQSGHNTVSWYQQALGQGPQFIFQYYREEENGRGNFPPRFSGLQFPNYSSELNVNALELDDSALYLCASSPSRQANEQFFGPGTRLTVL.

V and J are TRBV11-2 and TRBJ2-7, with TRBD1 matching 9 bases. Germline CDR1 and CDR2: SGHAT and FQNNGV. The length of the CDR3 is 16 residues. V shed 5 bases and J 2 bases; nucleotides not matched to a gene: 10. CDR3 protein: CASSPGQGYGTYEQYF. The CDR3 region has the DNA TGTGCCAGCAGCCCGGGACAGGGATACGGGACCTACGAGCAGTACTTC. Supplemented by reference TRBV11-2 and TRBJ2-7, the full variable domain reads EAGVAQSPRYKIIEKRQSVAFWCNPISGHATLYWYQQILGQGPKLLIQFQNNGVVDDSQLPKDRFSAERLKGVDSTLKIQPAKLEDSAVYLCASSPGQGYGTYEQYFGPGTRLTVT.

In DNA, the CDR3 is TGTGCCAGCAGCGTAGCTCTTAAGGGGAATAATGAGCAGTTCTTC. Its protein is CASSVALKGNNEQFF. The rearrangement links TRBV9 to TRBJ2-1; maybe TRBD1 (5 bases). V lost 0 bases and J lost 7, with 14 bases in between. Germline-derived CDR1 and CDR2 are SGDLS and YYNGEE. The CDR3 runs to 15 residues.

The chain recombines TRBV12-3 or TRBV12-4 with TRBJ1-1, with D uncertain. Trimming shortened V by 4 bases and J by 1 base, and 7 bases separated the two germline ends. The CDR3 is 13 residues long. This chain's CDR3 is CASSYAENTEAFF. For the CDR3, the DNA is TGTGCCAGCAGTTATGCAGAGAACACTGAAGCTTTCTTT.